The TCR beta chain under discussion was sequenced for a study of T cell repertoires in ileal Crohn's disease. The V gene's germline CDR1 is SGHRS and CDR2 YFSETQ. V lost 4 bases and J lost 3; bases outside the gene matches: 6. The CDR3 is 14 residues long. General study points: Active smokers at surgery had more clonal expansions than non-smokers.

Turning to this clone: As yet, its antigen is unknown.

Eligibility required adulthood, ileal or ileocolonic Crohn's disease and indicated ileocolonic resection. TCRdb keeps only in-frame clones here, not all; method: immunoSEQ multiplex PCR. This sample has about 8,400 clones, with over 75% found just once. Input material: ileal tissue. The rearrangement joins TRBV5-1 to TRBJ1-1, with 7 bases lining up with TRBD1. This TCR came from an adult with Crohn's disease. CDR3 sequence: CASSRTGEDTEAFF. CDR3 DNA sequence: TGCGCCAGCAGCCGAACAGGGGAAGACACTGAAGCTTTCTTT.